Each of the 8 T cell receptor beta chains below was sequenced from the same sample in a study of T cell changes during pregnancy in multiple sclerosis. Profiled with immunoSEQ multiplex PCR; TCRdb holds only in-frame clones, not every one. The sample holds fewer than 90,000 clones, approximately 93% seen once. The sequenced sample was peripheral blood, obtained after pregnancy. These receptors came from a female donor in good health, enrolled as a control in a pregnancy study.

The genes are TRBV7-9 and TRBJ2-3; 8 nucleotides agree with TRBD1. This CDR3 has 15 residues. The germline gives CDR1 SEHNR, CDR2 FQNEAQ (reference sequence). The V gene end was trimmed by 6 bases and the J gene end by 1 base; junction bases not matched to a gene: 6. The CDR3 sequence: CASRPQGAGTDTQYF. The CDR3 region has the DNA TGTGCCAGCAGGCCTCAGGGGGCAGGCACAGATACGCAGTATTTT.

V is TRBV2 and J is TRBJ2-3; TRBD2 agrees at 9 bases. Germline V gives CDR1 SNHLY, CDR2 FYNNEI. CDR3 length equals 16 residues. Losses at the gene ends were 0 bases for V and 6 bases for J; bases not matched to a gene: 7. CDR3 amino acids: CASSEAIAGAEDTQYF. CDR3 in DNA: TGTGCCAGCAGTGAAGCTATAGCGGGGGCTGAGGATACGCAGTATTTT.

This chain links TRBV5-1 with TRBJ2-5; 15 positions agree with TRBD2. The germline V gene encodes CDR1 SGHRS and CDR2 YFSETQ. V lost 4 bases, J lost 2 bases, and 3 bases stayed unmatched. CDR3 length: 16 residues. The CDR3 region has the DNA TGCGCCAGCAGCACCGGACTAGCGGGAGGGCAAGAGACCCAGTACTTC. The encoded protein is CASSTGLAGGQETQYF.

The chain has TRBV14 and TRBJ2-3, with 8 bases aligning to TRBD2. V dropped 0 bases and J dropped 3; count of bases not matched to a gene: 5. CDR3 size: 16 residues. Germline CDR1 is SGHDN and CDR2 is FVKESK. The DNA for the CDR3 is TGTGCCAGCAGCCAAGATCCAGCGGGAGCTACAGATACGCAGTATTTT. This sequence encodes CASSQDPAGATDTQYF.

The chain couples TRBV15 to TRBJ2-1, with TRBD2 matching 11 bases. Per the germline V gene, CDR1 is LNHNV and CDR2 is YYDKDF (reference sequence). V was clipped by 0 bases and J by 7 bases; unmatched bases: 2. This CDR3 has 15 residues. CDR3 protein: CATSRDPSGRNEQFF. The CDR3 nucleotides read TGTGCCACCAGCAGAGATCCTAGCGGGAGGAATGAGCAGTTCTTC.

The CDR3 region is CASSQRGVGNNEQYF. As DNA, the CDR3 is TGTGCCAGCAGCCAGCGGGGGGTGGGGAACAACGAGCAGTACTTC. This chain uses TRBV5-5 with TRBJ2-7; 9 bases line up with TRBD2. With V trimmed by 4 bases and J by 5 bases, 10 bases remained unmatched. CDR1 and CDR2 from the germline V gene are SGHKS and YYEKEE (reference sequence). The CDR3 extends over 15 amino acids.

The J gene is TRBJ1-1, the V gene TRBV27; 7 nucleotides line up with TRBD1. The CDR3 is 13 residues long. Losses at the gene ends were 6 bases for V and 4 bases for J; bases not matched to a gene: 5. Per the germline V gene, CDR1 is MNHEY and CDR2 is SMNVEV (reference sequence). CDR3 residues: CASRYQGGTEAFF. The CDR3 region has the DNA TGTGCCAGCAGATATCAGGGGGGCACTGAAGCTTTCTTT.

CDR3 sequence: CASSLGNSGIGETQYF. For the CDR3, the DNA is TGCGCCAGCAGCTTGGGTAATAGCGGGATAGGCGAGACCCAGTACTTC. The V call is TRBV5-1, the J call TRBJ2-5; 8 positions match TRBD2. This CDR3 has 16 residues. Trimming at V came to 0 bases and at J to 5 bases, leaving 9 bases not matched to a gene. Germline V gives CDR1 SGHRS, CDR2 YFSETQ.